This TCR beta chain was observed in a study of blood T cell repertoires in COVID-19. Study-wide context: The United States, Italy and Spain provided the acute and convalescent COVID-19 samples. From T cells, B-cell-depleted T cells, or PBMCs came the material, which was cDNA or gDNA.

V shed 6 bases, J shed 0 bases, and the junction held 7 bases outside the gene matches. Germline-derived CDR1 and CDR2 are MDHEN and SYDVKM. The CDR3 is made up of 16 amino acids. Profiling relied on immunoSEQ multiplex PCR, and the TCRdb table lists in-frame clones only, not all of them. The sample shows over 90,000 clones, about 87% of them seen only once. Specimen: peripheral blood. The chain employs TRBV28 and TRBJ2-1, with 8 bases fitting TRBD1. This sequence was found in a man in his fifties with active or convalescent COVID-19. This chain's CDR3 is CASSGQGRSSYNEQFF. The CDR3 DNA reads TGTGCCAGCAGCGGACAGGGCCGAAGCTCCTACAATGAGCAGTTCTTC.